This T cell receptor beta chain is drawn from a study of T cells in Graves' hyperthyroidism and ophthalmopathy. Findings and caveats of the study: Progression to ophthalmopathy was predicted a median of roughly 6.5 months early. Appearing also in blood were most of the thyroid clonotypes expanded above 0.001.

Diagnostic decisions used clinical symptoms, serum thyroxine and TRAb, thyroid ultrasound and orbital computed tomography. Around 9.9 ml of fresh peripheral blood supplied the PBMCs. Amplification of TCR beta CDR3 regions was performed using RNA transcripts as template. The HTBI primer set served for first-round RT-PCR of the TCR CDR3. One entry per CDR3 protein, called by TCRdb with MiXCR from the multiplex PCR reads. The top ten hold approximately 31% of the sample, which has roughly 700,000 distinct CDR3 sequences, 35% seen once. This clonotype was counted a few times. The antigen is undetermined. Germline-derived CDR1 and CDR2 are SGHDT and YYEEEE. The V and J ends lost 5 bases and 7 bases respectively, with 12 bases between them. This CDR3 region has 13 residues.

The sequence derives from a woman aged 40 to 50 with Graves' hyperthyroidism. The chain links TRBV5-6 to TRBJ1-4, with no clear D. Source material: blood. CDR3 nucleotide sequence: TGTGCCAGCAGACTTATAGATGGTGAAAAACTGTTTTTT. It yields the protein CASRLIDGEKLFF.